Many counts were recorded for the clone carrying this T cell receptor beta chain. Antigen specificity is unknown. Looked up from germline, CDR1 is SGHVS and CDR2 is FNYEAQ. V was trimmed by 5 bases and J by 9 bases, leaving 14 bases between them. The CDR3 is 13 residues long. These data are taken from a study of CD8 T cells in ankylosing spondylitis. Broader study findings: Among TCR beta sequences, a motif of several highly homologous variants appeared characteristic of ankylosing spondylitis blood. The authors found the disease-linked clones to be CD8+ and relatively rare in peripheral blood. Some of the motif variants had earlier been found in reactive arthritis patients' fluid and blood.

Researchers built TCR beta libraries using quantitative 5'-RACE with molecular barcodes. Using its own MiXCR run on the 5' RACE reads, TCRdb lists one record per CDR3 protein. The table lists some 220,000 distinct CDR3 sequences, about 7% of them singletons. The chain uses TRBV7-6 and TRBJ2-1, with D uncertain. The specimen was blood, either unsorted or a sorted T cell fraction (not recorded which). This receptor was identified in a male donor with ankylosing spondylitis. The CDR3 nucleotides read TGTGCCAGCAGCCCCGAAGGATTAGGTGAGCAGTTCTTC. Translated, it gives CASSPEGLGEQFF.